This T cell receptor (beta chain) came from a study of T cells expressing NK-cell markers. In the study overall: According to the study, TCR beta repertoires originated from sorted CD3+CD56+NKG2C+, CD3+CD56+NKG2C- and CD3+CD56-NKG2C+ T cells. Serological testing identified seven of the eight sequenced donors as HCMV-seropositive and one as seronegative. Study-level findings and limits: More than five donors had dominant NKG2C+ clonotypes that comprised about 1.0-7.5% of their CD8+ T cells.

The CDR3 runs to 13 residues. The V gene's germline CDR1 is SGHRS and CDR2 YFSETQ. As to this clonotype: Its antigen is not known.

5'RACE template switching built TCR beta cDNA with unique molecular identifiers. TCRdb processed the 5' RACE reads again and assigns one entry to each CDR3 protein, with no DNA. In all, the sample yields about 21,000 distinct CDR3 sequences. This chain joins TRBV5-1 and TRBJ2-1; TCRdb outputs TRBD1, but without DNA this stays unchecked. The material sequenced was blood T cells: a sorted CD56 or NKG2C T cell subset, CD4+ or CD8+ T cells, or bulk PBMC T cells (not recorded which). The sequence was collected from a man aged 18-75 years in good health. The chain's CDR3 is CASSRGGFDEQFF.